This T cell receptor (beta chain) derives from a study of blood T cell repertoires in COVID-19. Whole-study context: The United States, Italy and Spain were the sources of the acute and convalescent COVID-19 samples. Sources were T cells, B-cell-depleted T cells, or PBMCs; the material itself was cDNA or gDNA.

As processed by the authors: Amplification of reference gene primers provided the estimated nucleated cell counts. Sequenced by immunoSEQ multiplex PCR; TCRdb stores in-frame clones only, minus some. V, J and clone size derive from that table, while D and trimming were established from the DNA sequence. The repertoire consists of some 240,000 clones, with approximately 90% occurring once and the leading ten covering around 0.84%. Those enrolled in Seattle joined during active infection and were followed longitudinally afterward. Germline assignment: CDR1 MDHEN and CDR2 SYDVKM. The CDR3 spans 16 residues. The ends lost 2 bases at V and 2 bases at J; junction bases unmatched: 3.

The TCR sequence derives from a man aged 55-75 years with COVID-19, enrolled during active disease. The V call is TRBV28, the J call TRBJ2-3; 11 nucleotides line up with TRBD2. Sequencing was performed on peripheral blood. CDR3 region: CASSLGLAGHTDTQYF. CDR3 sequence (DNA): TGTGCCAGCAGTTTAGGACTAGCGGGCCACACAGATACGCAGTATTTT.